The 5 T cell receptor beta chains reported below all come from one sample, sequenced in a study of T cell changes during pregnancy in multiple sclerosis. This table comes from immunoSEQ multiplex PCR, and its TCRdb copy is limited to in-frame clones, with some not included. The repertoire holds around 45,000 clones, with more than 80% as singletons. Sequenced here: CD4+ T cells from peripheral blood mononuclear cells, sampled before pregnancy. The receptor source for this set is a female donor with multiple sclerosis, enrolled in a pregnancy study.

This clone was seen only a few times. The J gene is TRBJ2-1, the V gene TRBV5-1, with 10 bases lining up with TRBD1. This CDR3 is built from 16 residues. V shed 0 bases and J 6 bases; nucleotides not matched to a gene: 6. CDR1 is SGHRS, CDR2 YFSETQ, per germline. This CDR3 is CASSLEGQGLGNEQFF. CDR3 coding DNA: TGCGCCAGCAGCTTGGAGGGACAGGGGCTCGGCAATGAGCAGTTCTTC.

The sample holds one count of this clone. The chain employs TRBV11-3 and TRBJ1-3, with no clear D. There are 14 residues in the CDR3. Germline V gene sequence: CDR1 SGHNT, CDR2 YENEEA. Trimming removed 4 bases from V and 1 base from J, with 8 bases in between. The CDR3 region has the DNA TGTGCCAGCAGCTCGGGTTCTTCTGGAAACACCATATATTTT. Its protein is CASSSGSSGNTIYF. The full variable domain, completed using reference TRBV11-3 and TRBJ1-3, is EAGVVQSPRYKIIEKKQPVAFWCNPISGHNTLYWYLQNLGQGPELLIRYENEEAVDDSQLPKDRFSAERLKGVDSTLKIQPAELGDSAVYLCASSSGSSGNTIYFGEGSWLTVV.

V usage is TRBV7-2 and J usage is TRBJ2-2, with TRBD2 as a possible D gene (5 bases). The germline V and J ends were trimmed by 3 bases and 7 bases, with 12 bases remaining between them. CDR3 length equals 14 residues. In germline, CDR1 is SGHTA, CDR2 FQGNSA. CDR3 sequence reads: CASSFGWRNGELFF. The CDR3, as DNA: TGTGCCAGCAGCTTTGGGTGGAGGAACGGGGAGCTGTTTTTT.

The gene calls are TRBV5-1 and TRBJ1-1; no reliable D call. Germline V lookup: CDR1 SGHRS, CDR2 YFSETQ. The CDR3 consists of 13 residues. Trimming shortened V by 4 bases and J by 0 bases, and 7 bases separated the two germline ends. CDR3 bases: TGCGCCAGCAGCGAGACTTTGAACACTGAAGCTTTCTTT. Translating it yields CASSETLNTEAFF.

For the CDR3, the DNA is TGTGCCAGCAGTTACAATTTTCACATTGAAGCTTTCTTT. The encoded protein is CASSYNFHIEAFF. The V and J genes are TRBV6-5 and TRBJ1-1; D remains ambiguous. The germline V and J ends were trimmed by 2 bases and 7 bases, with 11 bases remaining between them. Germline V lookup: CDR1 MNHEY, CDR2 SVGAGI. The CDR3 consists of 13 residues.